These T cell receptor beta chains were read from a single sample in a study of vaccination and CD4 T cells after COVID-19. These receptors' antigens are unknown. TCRdb re-analysed the PCR reads in MiXCR, keeping a single row per CDR3 protein. This table holds about 17,000 distinct CDR3 sequences, approximately 48% found once. The source material was CD4+ T cells from blood, cultured in vitro, sampled about 7 months after SARS-CoV-2 vaccination. These receptors all come from a human donor who had recovered from COVID-19. Each CDR3 is given with its conserved first and last residue. The D gene is left open where the match is weak. A row's size may be missing; if present it is once, few, many or a size class.

size	J	D	V	CDR3	DNA
few	TRBJ1-6	TRBD1	TRBV6-1	CASSGGQGGHNSPLHF	TGTGCCAGCAGTGGGGGACAGGGGGGGCATAATTCACCCCTCCACTTT
NA	TRBJ1-2	NA	TRBV20-1	CSARIVSGVGYGYTF	TGCAGTGCTAGAATCGTCAGCGGTGTTGGGTATGGCTACACCTTC
NA	TRBJ1-1	NA	TRBV5-4	CASSLVIPGDTEAFF	TGTGCCAGCAGCTTGGTAATTCCGGGGGACACTGAAGCTTTCTTT
NA	TRBJ2-2	NA	TRBV2	CASSLTRANTGELFF	TGTGCCAGCAGTTTGACTAGAGCAAACACCGGGGAGCTGTTTTTT
NA	TRBJ2-1	TRBD1	TRBV2	CASRDRGNEQFF	TGTGCCAGCAGGGACAGGGGCAATGAGCAGTTCTTC
NA	TRBJ2-7	TRBD2	TRBV7-2	CASSSGTSGAYEQYF	TGTGCCAGCAGCTCCGGGACTAGCGGGGCCTACGAGCAGTACTTC
few	TRBJ1-1	NA	TRBV25-1	CASRNTGGGGEAFF	TGTGCCAGCAGAAACACCGGGGGGGGGGGTGAAGCTTTCTTT
medium-sized	TRBJ1-6	NA	TRBV5-1	CASSLLGDSVGSPLHF	TGCGCCAGCAGCTTGTTAGGCGACTCCGTCGGCTCACCCCTCCACTTT
NA	TRBJ2-5	NA	TRBV7-6	CASSFGHLGETQYF	TGTGCCAGCAGCTTCGGCCATCTAGGAGAGACCCAGTACTTC
NA	TRBJ1-2	NA	TRBV6-1	CASSGEGFLVSSGYTF	TGTGCCAGCAGTGGCGAAGGTTTTCTAGTATCGTCGGGCTACACCTTC
NA	TRBJ1-6	NA	TRBV19	CASRVSRAWYSPLHF	TGTGCCAGTAGAGTGTCAAGGGCTTGGTATTCACCCCTCCACTTT
NA	TRBJ2-3	TRBD1	TRBV5-4	CASSYDQTGSTNTQYF	TGTGCCAGCAGCTATGACCAGACAGGGAGCACAAATACGCAGTATTTT
NA	TRBJ2-3	TRBD2	TRBV5-1	CASSLGLAGATDTQYF	TGCGCCAGCAGCTTGGGACTAGCGGGGGCCACAGATACGCAGTATTTT
NA	TRBJ2-1	NA	TRBV6-2/TRBV6-3	CASSSRGTQDHNEQFF	TGTGCCAGCAGTTCTCGAGGGACACAGGACCACAATGAGCAGTTCTTC
NA	TRBJ2-3	NA	TRBV7-3	CASSLRSRSDTQYF	TGTGCCAGCAGCTTAAGGAGTCGGTCAGATACGCAGTATTTT
few	TRBJ1-2	NA	TRBV7-2	CASSLARLYGYTF	TGTGCCAGCAGCTTAGCGAGGCTCTATGGCTACACCTTC
NA	TRBJ2-2	NA	TRBV20-1	CSVSRTANTGELFF	TGCAGTGTCTCCCGGACAGCGAACACCGGGGAGCTGTTTTTT
NA	TRBJ1-5	NA	TRBV29-1	CSVAQGVGGNQPQHF	TGCAGCGTTGCCCAGGGAGTGGGAGGCAATCAGCCCCAGCATTTT
NA	TRBJ1-1	NA	TRBV6-1	CASSETRTYGTEAFF	TGTGCCAGCAGTGAGACAAGAACTTACGGGACTGAAGCTTTCTTT
few	TRBJ2-1	NA	TRBV7-2	CASRPGPGSANEQFF	TGTGCCAGCCGGCCGGGTCCTGGGTCCGCCAATGAGCAGTTCTTC
few	TRBJ1-5	NA	TRBV7-2	CASSPRDFNQPQHF	TGTGCCAGCAGCCCACGGGACTTTAATCAGCCCCAGCATTTT
NA	TRBJ2-5	NA	TRBV7-2	CASSGGVGETQYF	TGTGCCAGCAGCGGAGGGGTCGGAGAGACCCAGTACTTC
few	TRBJ2-3	TRBD2	TRBV20-1	CSASVSGGLSTDTQYF	TGCAGTGCTAGTGTTTCGGGGGGGCTTAGCACAGATACGCAGTATTTT
NA	TRBJ1-6	NA	TRBV6-5	CASSYSNYAYRVDNSPLHF	TGTGCCAGCAGTTACTCGAATTATGCATACAGAGTCGATAATTCACCCCTCCACTTT
NA	TRBJ2-2	NA	TRBV20-1	CSARDGTGYGELFF	TGCAGTGCTAGAGATGGAACAGGCTACGGGGAGCTGTTTTTT
NA	TRBJ1-6	NA	TRBV2	CASGPSSYNSPLHF	TGTGCCAGCGGGCCGAGCTCCTATAATTCACCCCTCCACTTT
NA	TRBJ2-3	TRBD2	TRBV18	CASSPSLAGGADTQYF	TGTGCCAGCTCACCATCATTAGCGGGAGGCGCAGATACGCAGTATTTT
NA	TRBJ1-2	TRBD1	TRBV7-2	CASSHRQGYGYTF	TGTGCCAGCAGCCATCGACAGGGCTATGGCTACACCTTC
few	TRBJ1-1	TRBD1	TRBV20-1	CSARDVRGHTEAFF	TGCAGTGCTAGAGATGTCAGGGGGCATACTGAAGCTTTCTTT
NA	TRBJ2-7	TRBD2	TRBV20-1	CSAWRGTSYEQYF	TGCAGTGCCTGGCGGGGGACCTCCTACGAGCAGTACTTC